The source of this TCR beta chain is a study of cytomegalovirus exposure and HLA in healthy donors. Assay used: immunoSEQ multiplex PCR; TCRdb lists only in-frame clones, some missing. This table holds 280,000 or so clones, around 87% found once. Study results and caveats: Reports indicated that the classifier achieved high specificity and sensitivity in diagnosing cytomegalovirus status.

Trimming cost V 0 bases and J 8 bases, with 14 bases left between them. CDR1 SGDLS and CDR2 YYNGEE come from the germline V gene. CDR3 length: 15 residues. These donors were members of the roughly 120-subject validation cohort, a group separate from the roughly 670-subject first cohort. On this clone: The antigen is not known.

This rearrangement joins TRBV9 to TRBJ1-4; a weak D match, TRBD1 (5 bases). The receptor's source is a young woman in good health and CMV-seronegative. The specimen was PBMCs. The CDR3 DNA follows: TGTGCCAGCAGCGTAGCGGGTCAGGGTTGGGAAAAACTGTTTTTT. Translated: CASSVAGQGWEKLFF.